Given below is one T cell receptor beta chain in context. 5'RACE template switching with UMIs generated TCR beta cDNA. Reanalyzing the 5' RACE reads, TCRdb keeps one entry per CDR3 protein, without DNA. Recorded here are about 460,000 distinct CDR3 sequences; the top ten clones represent 1.4%. The source of the sample is a study of T cells expressing NK-cell markers. Turning to the study itself: It was sorted CD3+CD56-NKG2C+, CD3+CD56+NKG2C- and CD3+CD56+NKG2C+ T cells that provided the TCR beta repertoires.

This CDR3 is built from 14 residues. The germline V gene has CDR1 SGHRS and CDR2 YFSETQ. The chain carries TRBV5-1 and TRBJ2-7; TCRdb's D call, TRBD1, is unchecked because there is no DNA. This receptor was obtained from a woman between 45 and 65 years old in good health. The sample was blood T cells: a sorted CD56 or NKG2C T cell subset, CD4+ or CD8+ T cells, or bulk PBMC T cells (not recorded which). The CDR3 reads CASMQGVGTYEQYF.